The sample holds many counts of the clone carrying this T cell receptor beta chain. Its antigen is as yet unknown. This specimen comes from a study of T cells in Graves' hyperthyroidism and ophthalmopathy. The CDR3 regions of TCR beta were amplified from RNA transcripts. A set of HTBI primers served as the primers for a first-round RT-PCR of the TCR CDR3. TCRdb reprocessed the multiplex PCR reads with MiXCR, giving one entry per CDR3 protein. The data show over 700,000 distinct CDR3 sequences, with about a third seen just once and approximately 31% held by the top ten. Hyperthyroidism had been newly diagnosed in patients aged 18 to 65, and its duration was under 2 months. Each diagnosis drew on symptoms, thyroxine, TRAb, thyroid ultrasound and orbital computed tomography findings. More than 9.5 ml fresh peripheral blood yielded the PBMCs. Study results and limitations: The model forecast ophthalmopathy, anticipating it by a median roughly 6.3 months before onset.

The V segment lost 0 bases and the J segment 0 bases; nucleotides outside the gene matches: 8. The CDR3 spans 19 residues. Germline CDR1 reads ENHRY; CDR2 reads SYGVKD. Material: blood. This rearrangement joins TRBV10-3 to TRBJ2-6; TRBD1 matches 7 bases. This clonotype originated in a woman aged 40 to 50 with Graves' hyperthyroidism. The CDR3: CAISESQGQAISGANVLTF. The CDR3 bases are TGTGCCATCAGTGAGTCTCAAGGACAGGCGATCTCTGGGGCCAACGTCCTGACTTTC.